The sequence of this T cell receptor beta chain was determined in a study of response to subunit inactivated influenza vaccine. Overall study results and limits: There was a suggestion from the authors that each seasonal influenza vaccination recruits few new T cells.

TCRdb redid the calling of the RT-PCR reads with MiXCR, one entry per CDR3 protein. The data contain some 500,000 distinct CDR3 sequences, about 17% of them singletons. The sample holds a few counts of this clonotype. Its antigen remains unknown. V gave up 3 bases and J gave up 1 base, with 9 bases separating them. This CDR3 comprises 14 residues. This specimen consisted of CD4+ T cells sorted from PBMCs, obtained around 25 months after vaccination. The clonotype comes from a man aged 45 to 75 who received an inactivated influenza vaccine. The J gene is TRBJ2-5, the V gene TRBV12-3 or TRBV12-4, with D maybe TRBD2 (6 bases). CDR3 protein: CASSFTSTQETQYF. CDR3 nucleotide sequence: TGTGCCAGCAGTTTTACTAGCACCCAAGAGACCCAGTACTTC.